Shown below are 20 T cell receptor beta chains from a single sample sequenced in a study of T cell responses to AZD1222 COVID-19 vaccine. Sequenced by immunoSEQ multiplex PCR; TCRdb stores in-frame clones only, minus some. The table records about 110,000 clones, roughly 87% of them present only once. The sample in question was peripheral blood, obtained 28 days after the second AZD1222 dose. Receptor source: an adult who received the AZD1222 COVID-19 vaccine.

The chain is built from TRBV10-3 and TRBJ1-5; D remains unclear. CDR3 size: 14 residues. CDR1 ENHRY and CDR2 SYGVKD come from the germline V gene. The V gene lost 0 bases and the J gene lost 5 bases, with 8 bases spanning the gap. The CDR3 DNA sequence: TGTGCCATCAGTGAGTCAGGGCGTTATCAGCCCCAGCATTTT. This translates into CAISESGRYQPQHF.

The gene calls are TRBV30 and TRBJ2-7; unclear D gene. The CDR3 is 14 amino acids. From germline, CDR1 is GTSNPN and CDR2 SVGIG (reference sequence). Trimming took off 0 bases at V and 2 bases at J, with 11 bases between the two ends. CDR3 sequence reads: CAWSVLYDTYEQYF. The CDR3 region has the DNA TGTGCCTGGAGTGTACTGTATGATACCTACGAGCAGTACTTC.

The V and J genes are TRBV11-2 and TRBJ1-2, with 7 positions matching TRBD1. Looked up from germline, CDR1 is SGHAT and CDR2 is FQNNGV. With 4 bases clipped from V and 7 bases from J, the junction kept 9 bases outside the gene matches. The CDR3 has 14 residues. CDR3 coding DNA: TGTGCCAGCAGCTCCGGGACAGCACCAGTTGGCTACACCTTC. It translates to CASSSGTAPVGYTF.

The chain recombines TRBV27 with TRBJ2-7; D is undetermined. This CDR3 contains 14 residues. Trimming took off 5 bases at V and 4 bases at J, with 15 bases between the two ends. The germline V gene encodes CDR1 MNHEY and CDR2 SMNVEV (reference sequence). The CDR3 coding sequence is TGTGCCAGCAGTCCCGGACCAGAAGGATACGAGCAGTACTTC. Protein sequence: CASSPGPEGYEQYF.

The J gene is TRBJ2-4, the V gene TRBV6-5; TRBD1 matches 7 bases. Germline-derived CDR1 and CDR2 are MNHEY and SVGAGI. V lost 6 bases and J lost 8; bases outside the gene matches: 7. The CDR3 has 13 amino acids. The CDR3 loop is CASSLGRGHIQYF. The CDR3 DNA follows: TGTGCCAGCAGCCTTGGTAGGGGGCACATTCAGTACTTC.

The rearrangement uses TRBV9 and TRBJ2-1; 8 bases are a match to TRBD1. The ends lost 3 bases at V and 4 bases at J; junction bases unmatched: 9. Germline V gene lookup returns CDR1 SGDLS and CDR2 YYNGEE. The CDR3 contains 16 residues. The DNA for the CDR3 is TGTGCCAGCAGCGCTGGGCTCGGACAGGGATACAATGAGCAGTTCTTC. Protein sequence: CASSAGLGQGYNEQFF.

The V call is TRBV10-3, the J call TRBJ1-1; 8 bases fit TRBD1. This CDR3 region has 16 residues. V lost 3 bases and J lost 4; bases outside the gene matches: 10. The V gene's germline CDR1 is ENHRY and CDR2 SYGVKD. DNA of the CDR3: TGTGCCATCAGTGAAGGTAACAGGGGGAGTATCACTGAAGCTTTCTTT. Its translation: CAISEGNRGSITEAFF.

The chain employs TRBV10-3 and TRBJ1-6, with a weak D call TRBD1 (5 bases). CDR3 length equals 15 residues. Trimming took 10 bases from V and 0 from J, leaving 13 bases between them. Germline CDR1 reads ENHRY; CDR2 reads SYGVKD. The DNA for the CDR3 is TGTGCCACCTGGGACCCTGACTCCTATAATTCACCCCTCCACTTT. Amino acid sequence: CATWDPDSYNSPLHF.

CDR3 nucleotides: TGTGCCAGCAGCTTAGCGGGTACAGGGGGTTTTGGGAACAATGAGCAGTTCTTC. As protein: CASSLAGTGGFGNNEQFF. This chain uses TRBV7-6 with TRBJ2-1; 8 nucleotides align to TRBD1. V trimming: 0 bases; J trimming: 5 bases; junction bases outside the gene matches: 12. This CDR3 comprises 18 residues. Germline V gives CDR1 SGHVS, CDR2 FNYEAQ.

The chain uses TRBV30 and TRBJ1-1; weak D call: TRBD1 (5 bases). Germline CDR1 and CDR2: GTSNPN and SVGIG (reference sequence). The CDR3 length is 14 residues. Trimming removed 4 bases from V and 1 base from J, with 13 bases in between. The CDR3 spells CAWKGTGWNTEAFF. Here the CDR3 DNA reads TGTGCCTGGAAGGGTACAGGTTGGAACACTGAAGCTTTCTTT. The variable domain in full, completed from reference TRBV30 and TRBJ1-1, reads SQTIHQWPATLVQPVGSPLSLECTVEGTSNPNLYWYRQAAGRGLQLLFYSVGIGQISSEVPQNLSASRPQDRQFILSSKKLLLSDSGFYLCAWKGTGWNTEAFFGQGTRLTVV.

The V and J genes are TRBV30 and TRBJ1-4; D is unresolved. The V end was cut by 3 bases, the J end by 5 bases, with 7 bases between. The V gene's germline CDR1 is GTSNPN and CDR2 SVGIG (reference sequence). This CDR3 is built from 12 residues. DNA for the CDR3: TGTGCCTGGAGCCAGAGAAATGAAAAACTGTTTTTT. It encodes CAWSQRNEKLFF.

This chain uses TRBV6-6 with TRBJ2-4; possibly TRBD1 for D (5 bases). Germline CDR1 MNHNY, CDR2 SVGAGI (reference sequence). The CDR3 spans 16 residues. The ends were cut back, 2 bases at V and 3 bases at J, with 14 bases in the middle. CDR3 protein: CASSYTGVVGKNIQYF. The CDR3 DNA sequence: TGTGCCAGCAGTTACACAGGAGTGGTAGGCAAAAACATTCAGTACTTC.

The chain links TRBV9 to TRBJ2-1, with D maybe TRBD2 (5 bases). The CDR3 is 13 residues long. Germline V gene lookup returns CDR1 SGDLS and CDR2 YYNGEE. Trimming left V 4 bases short and J 5 bases short, with 10 bases between. The CDR3 DNA is TGTGCCAGCAGCACGCGGGTAGACAATGAGCAGTTCTTC. Its translation: CASSTRVDNEQFF. The full variable domain, with the rest looked up from reference TRBV9 and TRBJ2-1, is DSGVTQTPKHLITATGQRVTLRCSPRSGDLSVYWYQQSLDQGLQFLIQYYNGEERAKGNILERFSAQQFPDLHSELNLSSLELGDSALYFCASSTRVDNEQFFGPGTRLTVL.

The chain has TRBV28 and TRBJ2-7; D uncertain. The CDR3 has 12 amino acids. Trimming removed 3 bases at V and 6 bases at J, with 9 bases between. Germline V gene lookup returns CDR1 MDHEN and CDR2 SYDVKM. In DNA form, the CDR3 reads TGTGCCAGCAGTTTCTTCCAGCGCGAGCAGTACTTC. The encoded protein is CASSFFQREQYF.

The chain combines TRBV12-3 or TRBV12-4 with TRBJ2-7; weak D call: TRBD2 (6 bases). CDR3 length: 13 residues. V lost 5 bases and J 0 bases, leaving 8 bases between the germline ends. This CDR3 reads CASSPSDSYEQYF. In nucleotides, the CDR3 is TGTGCCAGCAGTCCTAGCGACTCCTACGAGCAGTACTTC.

The chain recombines TRBV5-5 with TRBJ2-5; D might be TRBD2 (6 bases). Germline CDR1 reads SGHKS; CDR2 reads YYEKEE (reference sequence). V lost 4 bases and J lost 0, with 13 bases in between. The CDR3 consists of 15 residues. CDR3 in DNA: TGTGCCAGCAGCCGCCTCCGCGGGAACCAAGAGACCCAGTACTTC. It codes for CASSRLRGNQETQYF.

The genes are TRBV5-1 and TRBJ1-3; D gene ambiguous. The V gene lost 0 bases and the J gene lost 0 bases, with 16 bases spanning the gap. The V gene's germline CDR1 is SGHRS and CDR2 YFSETQ. The length of the CDR3 is 18 residues. The CDR3 sequence: CASSLVARRMSSGNTIYF. DNA of the CDR3: TGCGCCAGCAGCTTGGTTGCGCGACGAATGAGCTCTGGAAACACCATATATTTT.

The genes are TRBV5-1 and TRBJ1-2; 7 positions match TRBD1. V trimming: 2 bases; J trimming: 5 bases; junction bases outside the gene matches: 3. The V gene's germline CDR1 is SGHRS and CDR2 YFSETQ. This CDR3 region has 13 residues. CDR3: CASSLTGEYGYTF. CDR3 in DNA: TGCGCCAGCAGCTTAACAGGGGAGTATGGCTACACCTTC. The variable domain in full, completed from reference TRBV5-1 and TRBJ1-2, reads KAGVTQTPRYLIKTRGQQVTLSCSPISGHRSVSWYQQTPGQGLQFLFEYFSETQRNKGNFPGRFSGRQFSNSRSEMNVSTLELGDSALYLCASSLTGEYGYTFGSGTRLTVV.

The chain links TRBV29-1 to TRBJ1-1; no clear D gene. Trimming removed 5 bases from V and 4 bases from J, with 8 bases in between. The germline V gene encodes CDR1 SQVTM and CDR2 ANQGSEA. The CDR3 runs 11 residues. This CDR3 is CSVRRATEAFF. In nucleotides, the CDR3 is TGCAGCGTTCGAAGGGCCACTGAAGCTTTCTTT.

In DNA form, the CDR3 reads TGCGCCAGCGGGGGGGGTCTGACAGGGGATGGCTACACCTTC. This translates into CASGGGLTGDGYTF. J is TRBJ1-2 and V is TRBV4-1, with 8 bases identical to TRBD1. CDR1 and CDR2 from the germline V gene are MGHRA and YSYEKL. J was trimmed by 6 bases and V by 8 bases; bases with no gene match: 11. The CDR3 extends over 14 amino acids.